The 24 T cell receptor beta chains in this list originate from one sample, sequenced in a study of shared clonotypes between healthy human individuals. Assay: immunoSEQ multiplex PCR; the TCRdb copy retains only in-frame clones and omits some. The data show about 590,000 clones, with around 95% seen just once and 0.095% to 0.12% held by the top ten. As defined, naive CD8 cells were CD45RO-negative and positively selected for CCR7, with terminally differentiated effector memory CD45RA+ cells excluded. The sequenced sample was naive CD8+ T cells sorted from blood. The receptors originated from a woman in her twenties or thirties in good health.

This clone showed up just once. The same CDR3 is also encoded by other DNA sequences in this sample. The chain combines TRBV7-9 with TRBJ2-3; D is unresolved. Germline-derived CDR1 and CDR2 are SEHNR and FQNEAQ (reference sequence). Trimming shortened V by 5 bases and J by 3 bases, and 6 bases separated the two germline ends. There are 12 residues in the CDR3. CDR3 nucleotides: TGTGCCAGCAGCCTAGAAACAGATACGCAGTATTTT. The encoded protein is CASSLETDTQYF.

V usage is TRBV9 and J usage is TRBJ1-4; 9 nucleotides line up with TRBD1. The CDR3 contains 15 residues. Unmatched junction bases numbered 5, after V lost 4 bases and J lost 4 bases. Germline V gives CDR1 SGDLS, CDR2 YYNGEE. The CDR3 spells CASSPYRGLNEKLFF. The CDR3 DNA is TGTGCCAGCAGCCCATACAGGGGGCTTAATGAAAAACTGTTTTTT.

The V call is TRBV6-6, the J call TRBJ1-2; no firm D call. The CDR3 totals 14 residues. The V end lost 2 bases, the J end lost 3 bases, and 10 bases lay between the germline ends. Germline values: CDR1 MNHNY, CDR2 SVGAGI (reference sequence). For the CDR3, the DNA is TGTGCCAGCAGTTACGGGTGGGCCGACTATGGCTACACCTTC. Its translation: CASSYGWADYGYTF.

The rearrangement uses TRBV19 and TRBJ2-1; TRBD2 is a possible D gene (5 bases). Germline CDR1 is LNHDA and CDR2 is SQIVND (reference sequence). This CDR3 spans 16 amino acids. V lost 4 bases to trimming and J lost 4 bases, with 17 bases between them. CDR3 DNA sequence: TGTGCCAGTAGTACATTTCGGGAATTGGGGTACAATGAGCAGTTCTTC. Protein product: CASSTFRELGYNEQFF. Drawing the rest from reference TRBV19 and TRBJ2-1, the complete variable domain is DGGITQSPKYLFRKEGQNVTLSCEQNLNHDAMYWYRQDPGQGLRLIYYSQIVNDFQKGDIAEGYSVSREKKESFPLTVTSAQKNPTAFYLCASSTFRELGYNEQFFGPGTRLTVL.

This rearrangement joins TRBV27 to TRBJ2-7; D is perhaps TRBD1 (6 bases). The CDR3 sequence is 14 residues long. V was shortened by 4 bases and J by 6 bases, with 16 bases between the two germline ends. Germline CDR1 MNHEY, CDR2 SMNVEV (reference sequence). CDR3 loop: CASSSRTENSEQYF. CDR3 nucleotide sequence: TGTGCCAGCAGTTCTAGGACAGAGAACTCCGAGCAGTACTTC.

V is TRBV19 and J is TRBJ2-4, with D possibly being TRBD1 (8 bases). This CDR3 is built from 16 residues. Germline V gives CDR1 LNHDA, CDR2 SQIVND (reference sequence). V lost 4 bases to trimming and J lost 3 bases, with 16 bases between them. The CDR3 nucleotides are TGTGCCAGTAGTAAGGACAGGGAGGGCATCAAAAACATTCAGTACTTC. Translated, it gives CASSKDREGIKNIQYF.

The V call is TRBV28, the J call TRBJ2-7; D not certain. Germline CDR1 reads MDHEN; CDR2 reads SYDVKM. The CDR3 is 11 amino acids. Trimming cost V 8 bases and J 6 bases, with 11 bases left between them. DNA for the CDR3: TGTGCCAGCTCCTCTGGTAGCGAGCAGTACTTC. Translating gives CASSSGSEQYF. The full variable domain, its missing parts supplied by reference TRBV28 and TRBJ2-7, is DVKVTQSSRYLVKRTGEKVFLECVQDMDHENMFWYRQDPGLGLRLIYFSYDVKMKEKGDIPEGYSVSREKKERFSLILESASTNQTSMYLCASSSGSEQYFGPGTRLTVT.

The chain links TRBV4-1 to TRBJ1-1, with D possibly being TRBD1 (5 bases). Per the germline V gene, CDR1 is MGHRA and CDR2 is YSYEKL. Trimming removed 1 base at V and 7 bases at J, with 10 bases between. CDR3 size: 13 residues. CDR3 sequence reads: CASSQVGASEAFF. The DNA of the CDR3 is TGCGCCAGCAGCCAAGTAGGGGCTAGTGAAGCTTTCTTT.

The V gene is TRBV2, the J gene TRBJ2-2; unclear D gene. CDR3 length: 15 amino acids. V gave up 7 bases and J gave up 0 bases, with 12 bases separating them. Germline CDR1 and CDR2: SNHLY and FYNNEI. CDR3 nucleotides: TGTGCCAGCACTCCCTCCCCTCCGAACACCGGGGAGCTGTTTTTT. It codes for CASTPSPPNTGELFF.

As for this clone: In the same sample, other DNA sequences code for this CDR3. J is TRBJ2-1 and V is TRBV6-5; weak D call: TRBD2 (5 bases). CDR3 length: 12 amino acids. Trimming removed 2 bases at V and 7 bases at J, with 6 bases between. The germline V gene encodes CDR1 MNHEY and CDR2 SVGAGI. The chain's CDR3 is CASSYTGNEQFF. DNA of the CDR3: TGTGCCAGCAGTTACACGGGAAATGAGCAGTTCTTC.

The V call is TRBV13, the J call TRBJ2-1, with D perhaps TRBD2 (5 bases). The CDR3 has 11 amino acids. The germline CDR1 and CDR2 sequences are PRHDT and FYEKMQ (reference sequence). With 3 bases removed from V and 15 bases from J, the gap between germline ends came to 12 bases. Written as DNA, the CDR3 is TGTGCCAGCAGCTTCGGGCAGGACTGGTTCTTC. Protein sequence: CASSFGQDWFF.

The V gene is TRBV7-2, the J gene TRBJ2-1; 14 nucleotides line up with TRBD2. This CDR3 has 16 residues. Germline CDR1 is SGHTA and CDR2 is FQGNSA. J was trimmed by 7 bases and V by 7 bases; bases with no gene match: 9. CDR3 loop: CASNSPGLAGVNEQFF. Written as DNA, the CDR3 is TGTGCCAGCAACTCTCCGGGACTAGCGGGAGTTAATGAGCAGTTCTTC.

CDR3: CASSVGLATGELFF. The DNA for the CDR3 is TGTGCCAGCAGCGTAGGACTAGCTACCGGGGAGCTGTTTTTT. The chain couples TRBV9 to TRBJ2-2, with 7 bases lining up with TRBD2. Trimming at V came to 0 bases and at J to 5 bases, leaving 1 base not matched to a gene. Germline V gene data show CDR1 as SGDLS and CDR2 as YYNGEE. This CDR3 is built from 14 residues. The whole variable domain, filled in from reference TRBV9 and TRBJ2-2, reads DSGVTQTPKHLITATGQRVTLRCSPRSGDLSVYWYQQSLDQGLQFLIQYYNGEERAKGNILERFSAQQFPDLHSELNLSSLELGDSALYFCASSVGLATGELFFGEGSRLTVL.

The chain combines TRBV6-5 with TRBJ2-2; possibly TRBD2 for D (5 bases). Trimming stripped 2 bases from V and 5 bases from J, with 9 bases between. The CDR3 length is 14 residues. Germline loops: CDR1 MNHEY, CDR2 SVGAGI. Here the CDR3 DNA reads TGTGCCAGCAGTTACGTGGGAGAGACCGGGGAGCTGTTTTTT. It specifies CASSYVGETGELFF.

J is TRBJ2-7 and V is TRBV15; D may be TRBD2 (5 bases). The length of the CDR3 is 16 residues. V was pared by 0 bases and J by 5 bases, with 17 bases between. Germline CDR1 reads LNHNV; CDR2 reads YYDKDF (reference sequence). The CDR3 protein is CATSRDRAGSGDEQYF. The CDR3 bases are TGTGCCACCAGCAGAGATCGCGCGGGTTCCGGGGACGAGCAGTACTTC. Full variable domain (rest looked up from reference TRBV15 and TRBJ2-7): DAMVIQNPRYQVTQFGKPVTLSCSQTLNHNVMYWYQQKSSQAPKLLFHYYDKDFNNEADTPDNFQSRRPNTSFCFLDIRSPGLGDTAMYLCATSRDRAGSGDEQYFGPGTRLTVT.

The chain combines TRBV29-1 with TRBJ2-2, with a tentative D call TRBD2 (5 bases). The germline V gene encodes CDR1 SQVTM and CDR2 ANQGSEA. V was cut by 5 bases and J by 6 bases, with 10 bases left in between. The CDR3 runs to 12 residues. CDR3 residues: CSVLGAAGELFF. DNA for the CDR3: TGCAGCGTTCTAGGAGCGGCCGGGGAGCTGTTTTTT.

V gene TRBV11-1 combines with J gene TRBJ2-1; the match to TRBD2 covers 11 bases. The length of the CDR3 is 15 residues. CDR1 and CDR2 (germline): SGHAT, FQDESV (reference sequence). V lost 1 base and J lost 7; bases outside the gene matches: 3. The chain's CDR3 is CASSLGTSGRNEQFF. The DNA of the CDR3 is TGTGCCAGCAGCTTAGGGACTAGCGGGCGGAATGAGCAGTTCTTC.

This chain uses TRBV2 with TRBJ2-6; D may be TRBD1 or TRBD2 (6 bases each). The CDR3 consists of 18 residues. V lost 11 bases and J 0 bases, leaving 23 bases between the germline ends. Germline lookup yields CDR1 SNHLY and CDR2 FYNNEI. CDR3 nucleotides: TGTGCCTTCGTCGGAGGGGGTCATTGGGACTCTGGGGCCAACGTCCTGACTTTC. Its translation is CAFVGGGHWDSGANVLTF. Complete variable domain (other parts from reference TRBV2 and TRBJ2-6): EPEVTQTPSHQVTQMGQEVILRCVPISNHLYFYWYRQILGQKVEFLVSFYNNEISEKSEIFDDQFSVERPDGSNFTLKIRSTKLEDSAMYFCAFVGGGHWDSGANVLTFGAGSRLTVL.

This rearrangement joins TRBV27 to TRBJ2-5; maybe TRBD1 (5 bases). There are 13 residues in the CDR3. Germline lookup yields CDR1 MNHEY and CDR2 SMNVEV (reference sequence). The ends were cut back, 2 bases at V and 5 bases at J, with 9 bases in the middle. The DNA for the CDR3 is TGTGCCAGCAGTTTACAGGGTTGGGAGACCCAGTACTTC. This gives the protein CASSLQGWETQYF.

The chain links TRBV11-3 to TRBJ1-5; D gene ambiguous. The CDR3 consists of 15 residues. Deletions cut 5 bases from V and 0 bases from J, with 11 bases between. Germline CDR1 is SGHNT and CDR2 is YENEEA. As DNA, the CDR3 is TGTGCCAGCAGCCTACCCGCAGCTAGCAATCAGCCCCAGCATTTT. Amino acids: CASSLPAASNQPQHF.

This clone was recorded only once. This chain joins TRBV10-2 and TRBJ2-7, with 11 bases fitting TRBD1. This CDR3 spans 17 amino acids. The V and J ends lost 7 bases and 0 bases, in that order; junction bases with no gene match: 11. The germline CDR1 and CDR2 sequences are WSHSY and SAAADI. The CDR3 sequence is CASIGQGAQISSYEQYF. The CDR3 DNA reads as TGCGCCAGCATTGGACAGGGGGCGCAAATTAGCTCCTACGAGCAGTACTTC.

The gene calls are TRBV27 and TRBJ2-1; TRBD2 agrees at 11 bases. The germline gives CDR1 MNHEY, CDR2 SMNVEV (reference sequence). The CDR3 has 18 amino acids. V was pared by 8 bases and J by 9 bases, with 21 bases of the junction left unmatched. The CDR3 nucleotides read TGTGCCAGCCGAAACCATAACCCGGAACTAGCGGGAGTAAGTGAGCAGTTCTTC. It encodes CASRNHNPELAGVSEQFF.

This chain joins TRBV9 and TRBJ2-5; 7 nucleotides match TRBD2. The CDR3 length is 13 residues. Germline V lookup: CDR1 SGDLS, CDR2 YYNGEE. V trimming: 4 bases; J trimming: 2 bases; junction bases outside the gene matches: 2. The CDR3 reads CASSLAVQETQYF. As DNA, the CDR3 is TGTGCCAGCAGCCTAGCGGTACAAGAGACCCAGTACTTC.

DNA for the CDR3: TGTGCCAGCAGCTTGGGACAGGGATCAGGCTACACCTTC. This codes for CASSLGQGSGYTF. The chain recombines TRBV5-8 with TRBJ1-2; TRBD1 aligns across 7 bases. The CDR3 is 13 residues long. V gave up 0 bases and J gave up 8 bases; unmatched junction bases: 4. Germline-derived CDR1 and CDR2 are SGHTS and YDEGEE.